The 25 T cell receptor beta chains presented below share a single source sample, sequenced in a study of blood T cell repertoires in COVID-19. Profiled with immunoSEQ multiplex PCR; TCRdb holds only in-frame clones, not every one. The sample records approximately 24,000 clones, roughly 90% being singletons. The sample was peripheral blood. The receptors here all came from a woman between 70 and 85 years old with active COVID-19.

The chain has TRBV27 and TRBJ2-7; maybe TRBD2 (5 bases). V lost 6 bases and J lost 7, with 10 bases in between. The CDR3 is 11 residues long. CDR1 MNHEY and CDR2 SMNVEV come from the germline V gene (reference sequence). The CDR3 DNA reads TGTGCCAGCAGCCTAGCCGGGGAGCAGTACTTC. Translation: CASSLAGEQYF.

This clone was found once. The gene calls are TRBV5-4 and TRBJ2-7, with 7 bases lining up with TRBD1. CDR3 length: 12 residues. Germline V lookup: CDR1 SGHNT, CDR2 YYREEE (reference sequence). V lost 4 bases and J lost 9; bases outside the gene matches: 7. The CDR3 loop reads CASSTGQAVQYF. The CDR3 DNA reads TGTGCCAGCAGCACTGGACAGGCTGTGCAGTACTTC.

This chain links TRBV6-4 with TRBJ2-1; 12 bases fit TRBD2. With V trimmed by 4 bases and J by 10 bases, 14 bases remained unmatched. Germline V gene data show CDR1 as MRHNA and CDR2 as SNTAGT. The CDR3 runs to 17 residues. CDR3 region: CASSVQSGLAGGGEQFF. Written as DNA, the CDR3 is TGTGCCAGCAGTGTCCAGTCGGGACTAGCGGGTGGGGGGGAGCAGTTCTTC.

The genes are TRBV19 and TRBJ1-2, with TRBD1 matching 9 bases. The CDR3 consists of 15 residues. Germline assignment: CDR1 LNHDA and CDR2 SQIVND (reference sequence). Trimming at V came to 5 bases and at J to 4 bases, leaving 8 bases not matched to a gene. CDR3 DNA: TGTGCCAGTAGTCCACAGGGGGCGGGAAGCTATGGCTACACCTTC. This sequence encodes CASSPQGAGSYGYTF. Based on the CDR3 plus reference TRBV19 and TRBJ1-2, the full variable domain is DGGITQSPKYLFRKEGQNVTLSCEQNLNHDAMYWYRQDPGQGLRLIYYSQIVNDFQKGDIAEGYSVSREKKESFPLTVTSAQKNPTAFYLCASSPQGAGSYGYTFGSGTRLTVV.

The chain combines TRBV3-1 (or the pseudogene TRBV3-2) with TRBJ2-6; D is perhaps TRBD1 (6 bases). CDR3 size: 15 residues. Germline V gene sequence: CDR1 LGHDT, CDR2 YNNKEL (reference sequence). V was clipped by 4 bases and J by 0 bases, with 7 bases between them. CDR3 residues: CASSLGGSGANVLTF. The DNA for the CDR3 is TGTGCCAGCAGCCTAGGGGGCTCTGGGGCCAACGTCCTGACTTTC.

The CDR3 DNA follows: TGTGCCAGCAGCCCTTCGATGGGGCAGAGCTCCTACAATGAGCAGTTCTTC. This sequence encodes CASSPSMGQSSYNEQFF. This chain links TRBV7-8 with TRBJ2-1; D possibly corresponds to TRBD1 (5 bases). In germline, CDR1 is SGHVS, CDR2 FQNEAQ. This CDR3 spans 17 amino acids. Trimming removed 5 bases from V and 0 bases from J, with 17 bases in between.

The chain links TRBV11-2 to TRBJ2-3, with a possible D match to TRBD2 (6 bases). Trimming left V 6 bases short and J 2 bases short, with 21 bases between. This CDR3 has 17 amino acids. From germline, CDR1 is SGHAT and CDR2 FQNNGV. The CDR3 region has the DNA TGTGCCAGCAGGAGACGGCGGGGAGGTGGAACCACAGATACGCAGTATTTT. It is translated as CASRRRRGGGTTDTQYF.

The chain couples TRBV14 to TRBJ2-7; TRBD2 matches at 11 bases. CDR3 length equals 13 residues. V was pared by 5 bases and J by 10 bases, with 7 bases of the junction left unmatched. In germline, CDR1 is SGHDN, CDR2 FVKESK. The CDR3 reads CASSALAGAIQYF. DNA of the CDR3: TGTGCCAGCAGCGCACTAGCGGGGGCGATTCAGTACTTC.

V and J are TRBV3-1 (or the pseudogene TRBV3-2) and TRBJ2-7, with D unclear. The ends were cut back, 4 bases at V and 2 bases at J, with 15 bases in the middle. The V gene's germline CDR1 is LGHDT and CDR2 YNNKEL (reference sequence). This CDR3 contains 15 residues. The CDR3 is CASSPEVRKTYEQYF. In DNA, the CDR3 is TGTGCCAGCAGCCCAGAGGTGCGTAAGACCTACGAGCAGTACTTC.

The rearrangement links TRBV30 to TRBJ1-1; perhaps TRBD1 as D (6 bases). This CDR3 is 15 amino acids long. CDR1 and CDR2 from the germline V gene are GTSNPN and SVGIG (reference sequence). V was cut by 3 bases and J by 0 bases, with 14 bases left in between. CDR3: CAWSGLGAMNTEAFF. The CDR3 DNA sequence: TGTGCCTGGAGCGGCCTGGGGGCGATGAACACTGAAGCTTTCTTT.

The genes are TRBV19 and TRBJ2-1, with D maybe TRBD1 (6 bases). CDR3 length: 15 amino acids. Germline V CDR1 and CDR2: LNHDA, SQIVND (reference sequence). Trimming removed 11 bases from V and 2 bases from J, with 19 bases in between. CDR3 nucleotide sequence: TGTGCCTCCTTTGGAACAGGGCTAACCTACAATGAGCAGTTCTTC. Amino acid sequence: CASFGTGLTYNEQFF. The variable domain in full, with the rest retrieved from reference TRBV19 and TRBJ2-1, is DGGITQSPKYLFRKEGQNVTLSCEQNLNHDAMYWYRQDPGQGLRLIYYSQIVNDFQKGDIAEGYSVSREKKESFPLTVTSAQKNPTAFYLCASFGTGLTYNEQFFGPGTRLTVL.

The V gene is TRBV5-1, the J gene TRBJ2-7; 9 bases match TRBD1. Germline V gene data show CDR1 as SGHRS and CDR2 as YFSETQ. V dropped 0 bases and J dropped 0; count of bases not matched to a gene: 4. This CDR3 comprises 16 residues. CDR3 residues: CASSLAGTGFSYEQYF. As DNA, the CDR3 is TGCGCCAGCAGCTTGGCCGGGACAGGGTTCTCCTACGAGCAGTACTTC.

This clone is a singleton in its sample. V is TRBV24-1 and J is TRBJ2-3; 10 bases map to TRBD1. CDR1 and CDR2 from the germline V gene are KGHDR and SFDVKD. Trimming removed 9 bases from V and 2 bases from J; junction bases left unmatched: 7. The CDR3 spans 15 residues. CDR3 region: CATGPGTGVTDTQYF. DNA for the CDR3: TGTGCCACCGGTCCCGGGACAGGGGTCACAGATACGCAGTATTTT.

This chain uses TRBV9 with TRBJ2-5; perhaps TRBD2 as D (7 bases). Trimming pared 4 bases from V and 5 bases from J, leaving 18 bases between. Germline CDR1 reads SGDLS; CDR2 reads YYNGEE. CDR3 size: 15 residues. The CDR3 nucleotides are TGTGCCAGCAGCCCCTATGGGGGGGCCGAGGAGACCCAGTACTTC. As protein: CASSPYGGAEETQYF.

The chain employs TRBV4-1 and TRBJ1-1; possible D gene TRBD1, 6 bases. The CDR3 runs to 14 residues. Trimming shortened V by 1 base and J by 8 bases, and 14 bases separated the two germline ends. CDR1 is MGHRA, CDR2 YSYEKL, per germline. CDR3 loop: CASSQVPGGKEAFF. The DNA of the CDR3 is TGCGCCAGCAGCCAAGTCCCGGGGGGCAAGGAAGCTTTCTTT.

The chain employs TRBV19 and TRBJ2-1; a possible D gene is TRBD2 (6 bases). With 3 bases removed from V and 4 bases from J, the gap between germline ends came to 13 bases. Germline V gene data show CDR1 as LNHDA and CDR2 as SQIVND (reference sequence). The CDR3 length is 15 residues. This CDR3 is CASSIGPGDYNEQFF. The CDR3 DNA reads TGTGCCAGTAGTATCGGGCCGGGGGATTACAATGAGCAGTTCTTC.

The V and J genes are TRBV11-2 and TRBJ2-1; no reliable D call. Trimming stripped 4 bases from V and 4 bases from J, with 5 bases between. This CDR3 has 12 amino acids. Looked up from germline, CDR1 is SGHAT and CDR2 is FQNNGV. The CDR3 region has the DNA TGTGCCAGCAGCTACGGGTACAATGAGCAGTTCTTC. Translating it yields CASSYGYNEQFF.

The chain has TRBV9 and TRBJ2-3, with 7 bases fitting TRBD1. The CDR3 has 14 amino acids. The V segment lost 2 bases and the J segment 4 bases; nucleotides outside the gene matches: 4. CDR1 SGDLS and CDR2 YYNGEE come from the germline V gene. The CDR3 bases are TGTGCCAGCAGCGTCCTGACAGGGTCAGATACGCAGTATTTT. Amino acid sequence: CASSVLTGSDTQYF.

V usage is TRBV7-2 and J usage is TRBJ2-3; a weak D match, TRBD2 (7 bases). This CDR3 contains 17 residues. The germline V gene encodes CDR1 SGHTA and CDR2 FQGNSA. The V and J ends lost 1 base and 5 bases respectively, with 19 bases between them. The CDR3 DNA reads TGTGCCAGCAGCTTAGTTTTGTTGGGGGGGCCAGGAGATACGCAGTATTTT. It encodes CASSLVLLGGPGDTQYF.

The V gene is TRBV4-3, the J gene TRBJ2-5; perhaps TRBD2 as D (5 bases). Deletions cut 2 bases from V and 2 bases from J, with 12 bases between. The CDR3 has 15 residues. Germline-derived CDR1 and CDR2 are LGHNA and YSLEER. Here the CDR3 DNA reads TGCGCCAGCAGCCAAAAGGTCTCGGGGCAAGAGACCCAGTACTTC. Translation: CASSQKVSGQETQYF.

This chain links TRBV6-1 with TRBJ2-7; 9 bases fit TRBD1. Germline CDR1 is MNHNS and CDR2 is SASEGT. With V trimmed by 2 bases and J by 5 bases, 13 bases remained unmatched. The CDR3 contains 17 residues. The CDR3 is CASSEPYSGQGAHEQYF. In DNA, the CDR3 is TGTGCCAGCAGTGAACCCTACTCGGGACAGGGTGCCCACGAGCAGTACTTC.

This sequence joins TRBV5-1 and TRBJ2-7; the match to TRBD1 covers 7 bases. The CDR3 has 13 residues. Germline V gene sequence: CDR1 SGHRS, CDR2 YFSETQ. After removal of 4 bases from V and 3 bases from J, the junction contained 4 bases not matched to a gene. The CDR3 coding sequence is TGCGCCAGCAGCCGGGACAGAAACTACGAGCAGTACTTC. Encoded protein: CASSRDRNYEQYF.

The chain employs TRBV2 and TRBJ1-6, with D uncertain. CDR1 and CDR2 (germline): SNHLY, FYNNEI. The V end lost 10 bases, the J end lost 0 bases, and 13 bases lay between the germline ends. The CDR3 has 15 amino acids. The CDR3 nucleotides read TGTGCCACCTTAATCGAGAGCTCCTATAATTCACCCCTCCACTTT. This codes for CATLIESSYNSPLHF.

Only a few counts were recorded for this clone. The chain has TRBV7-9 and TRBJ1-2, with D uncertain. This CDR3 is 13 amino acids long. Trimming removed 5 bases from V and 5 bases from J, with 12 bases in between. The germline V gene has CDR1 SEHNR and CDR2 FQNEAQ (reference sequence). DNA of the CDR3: TGTGCCAGCAGCGTAAGCGGTTCTTATGGCTACACCTTC. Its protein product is CASSVSGSYGYTF.

CDR3 protein: CATRTDLTGELFF. CDR3 DNA: TGTGCCACCAGGACAGACTTGACCGGGGAGCTGTTTTTT. The rearrangement joins TRBV9 to TRBJ2-2, with D possibly TRBD1 on 6 matching bases. The CDR3 loop spans 13 amino acids. Germline V gene sequence: CDR1 SGDLS, CDR2 YYNGEE. V dropped 9 bases and J dropped 5 bases, with 14 bases sitting between them.